This T cell receptor (beta chain) comes out of a study of T cells in localized non-small cell lung cancer (dated by TCRdb to 2020 to 2022). About the study as a whole: The study examined T cell repertoires in roughly 240 patients with early-stage NSCLC and compared tumors with uninvolved tumor-adjacent lungs. The cohort was made up of approximately 250 treatment-naive NSCLC patients whose localized lung tumors had been resected. Of the NSCLC patients, 120 to 150 were male and about a hundred were female, and the mean age was approximately 64 years.

For this clone: Its antigen has not been determined. No much larger clonotype is one base removed from it; base qualities were not supplied.

The immunoSEQ Assay was used to sequence TCR beta CDR3 regions from DNA. From the authors' description of their analysis: T cell density was computed as TCR beta template counts normalized to usable DNA estimated by amplifying housekeeping genes. Richness was estimated with the preseqR package, extrapolating to 400,000 templates for PBMC samples and 120,000 templates for tissue samples. Clonality was defined as one minus Pielou's evenness. To identify tissue-enriched TCRs, differential abundance testing was run on productive amino-acid clonotypes with a minimum total count of 5 and an alpha of 0.1. The Jaccard Index and the Morisita Overlap Index were used to measure how much the repertoires overlapped between compartments. GLIPH clustered TCR beta CDR3s with public tetramer-defined viral CDR3s; viral motifs required at least three viral sequences plus V-gene enrichment. TCRdb retrieved this table from immuneACCESS and kept in-frame rearrangements only. Not all clones are present; in checked studies, unresolved V genes account for under half, and no reason is known for the remainder. V and J calls and clone size are as listed in that table; D and trimming were resolved from the DNA. The sample profile shows about 34,000 clones; roughly three quarters of them were found once. Together, the top ten hold roughly 33% of the sample.

The CDR3 has 15 amino acids, counting the end cysteine and phenylalanine. Of all the DNA, just the CDR3 is kept, 45 bases in frame from base 1. CDR1 is given as LNHDA and CDR2 as SQIVND, both from the germline V gene (reference sequence). The V and J ends are trimmed by 5 bases and 8 bases, leaving 18 bases between them. At diagnosis, peripheral blood, uninvolved tumor-adjacent lung and tumor were collected and were preserved as a mix of fresh-frozen and FFPE material. For TCR repertoire profiling, the blood samples were analyzed as peripheral blood mononuclear cells. Study-wide conclusions, independent of this receptor: Longer overall survival was associated with higher blood T cell density, whereas shorter survival was associated with higher adjacent-lung clonality. Because multi-region tumor sequencing was not done, intratumor heterogeneity could not be ruled out. Because the study design was exploratory, TCR variables were selected using unadjusted p-values without false-discovery rate correction. Uninvolved tumor-adjacent lung showed the highest T cell clonality, higher than tumor, which suggests more focused antigenic responses in the adjacent lung. Of the top 100 tumor clones, a median of 57 were detected in paired uninvolved adjacent lung; roughly 26 were also among that lung's top 100.

The sequence came from a male donor older than 55 with stage II squamous cell lung carcinoma. The specimen comprised peripheral blood, sampled before any cancer treatment. The chain is assembled from TRBV19 and TRBJ1-4; no D gene is confidently identified. The CDR3 region has the sequence CASSASRTRGEKLFF. The nucleotides are TGTGCCAGTAGTGCGTCACGGACCCGAGGGGAAAAACTGTTTTTT. The CDR3, completed at both ends by the reference TRBV19 and TRBJ1-4 genes, gives the full variable domain DGGITQSPKYLFRKEGQNVTLSCEQNLNHDAMYWYRQDPGQGLRLIYYSQIVNDFQKGDIAEGYSVSREKKESFPLTVTSAQKNPTAFYLCASSASRTRGEKLFFGSGTQLSVL.